This T cell receptor (beta chain) was recorded in a study of cytomegalovirus exposure and HLA in healthy donors. Study overall: Early on, a data release was issued that held roughly 80 million unique TCRs from HLA-typed donors.

The PCR had 60 Vbeta and 13 Jbeta primers. The data were produced by immunoSEQ multiplex PCR, yet TCRdb's version contains in-frame clones alone and is incomplete. The repertoire includes about 170,000 clones, approximately 84% of them detected once, and under 6% sits in the top ten. Germline CDR1 and CDR2: SGHTA and FQGNSA. Losses at the gene ends were 6 bases for V and 0 bases for J; bases not matched to a gene: 5. The CDR3 has 15 residues. The TCR sequence derives from a woman in her forties or fifties in good health and CMV-seropositive. The V and J genes are TRBV7-2 and TRBJ1-3, with 7 bases aligning to TRBD1. Sequenced sample: PBMCs. The CDR3 is CASRLTGVSGNTIYF. The CDR3 DNA is TGTGCCAGCAGACTCACAGGGGTCTCTGGAAACACCATATATTTT.